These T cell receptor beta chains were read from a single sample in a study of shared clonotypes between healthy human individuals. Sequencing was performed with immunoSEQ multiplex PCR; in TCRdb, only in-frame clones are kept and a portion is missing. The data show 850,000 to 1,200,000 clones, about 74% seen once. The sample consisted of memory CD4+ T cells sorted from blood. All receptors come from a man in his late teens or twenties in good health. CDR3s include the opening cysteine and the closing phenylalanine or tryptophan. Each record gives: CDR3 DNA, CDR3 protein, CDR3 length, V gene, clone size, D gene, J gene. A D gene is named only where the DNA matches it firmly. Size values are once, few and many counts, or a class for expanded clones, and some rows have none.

TGCAGCGCCGGGACAGGGGGCTACAATGAGCAGTTCTTC CSAGTGGYNEQFF 13 TRBV29-1 many TRBD1 TRBJ2-1
TGTGCCAGCAGTTTAAACAGACTCTTCGGCGGGAGGGCCTCAGATACGCAGTATTTT CASSLNRLFGGRASDTQYF 19 TRBV27 NA TRBD2 TRBJ2-3
TGCGCCAGCAGCCAGTATCAGTACTCAGCGGGAGGGCCCTACGAGCAGTACTTC CASSQYQYSAGGPYEQYF 18 TRBV4-3 NA TRBD2 TRBJ2-7
TGTGCCAGCAGCTTAGCGGATCAGAACGAGCAGTACTTC CASSLADQNEQYF 13 TRBV11-3 NA NA TRBJ2-7
TGTGCCAGCAGTGGGGATGACAGATCCTATAATTCACCCCTCCACTTT CASSGDDRSYNSPLHF 16 TRBV6-1 NA NA TRBJ1-6
TGTGCCTGGAGTCTAGTGCACAATGAGCAGTTCTTC CAWSLVHNEQFF 12 TRBV30 NA NA TRBJ2-1
TGCGCCAGCAGCTCGAGTGACTATGGCTACACCTTC CASSSSDYGYTF 12 TRBV5-1 NA NA TRBJ1-2
TGCGCCAGCAGCCCCCGGACGGCAGGGACAGATACGCAGTATTTT CASSPRTAGTDTQYF 15 TRBV5-1 NA NA TRBJ2-3
TGTGCCGTAACCTCCGGGACAGGGAGCTCCTACGAGCAGTACTTC CAVTSGTGSSYEQYF 15 TRBV5-4 NA TRBD1 TRBJ2-7
TGCGCCAGCAGCTCACTAGCGGGAGGGAGCTCCTACAATGAGCAGTTCTTC CASSSLAGGSSYNEQFF 17 TRBV5-1 NA TRBD2 TRBJ2-1
TGTGCCAGCACCGTGGTACCGTTGAACACTGAAGCTTTCTTT CASTVVPLNTEAFF 14 TRBV5-5 NA NA TRBJ1-1
TGCAGCGTTCAAGAACAGGGGGCGCAGACTGAAGCTTTCTTT CSVQEQGAQTEAFF 14 TRBV29-1 once TRBD1 TRBJ1-1
TGTGCCAGCAGCATGGACAGGGGGCAGTATGGCTACACCTTC CASSMDRGQYGYTF 14 TRBV5-6 NA TRBD1 TRBJ1-2
TGTGCCAGCAGCTTGGGTTTCGGGACAGGGTTGGGGGAGACCCAGTACTTC CASSLGFGTGLGETQYF 17 TRBV11-2 NA TRBD1 TRBJ2-5
TGTGCCAGCAGCAGACCGACAGGGATGAACACTGAAGCTTTCTTT CASSRPTGMNTEAFF 15 TRBV13 once TRBD1 TRBJ1-1
TGTGCCAGCGTTTTTGGGACAGGGAAACTCTATGGCTACACCTTC CASVFGTGKLYGYTF 15 TRBV5-6 NA TRBD1 TRBJ1-2
TGTGCCAGCAGCTTGAAACCCAATTACGAGCAGTACTTC CASSLKPNYEQYF 13 TRBV7-2 NA NA TRBJ2-7
TGTGCCAGCAGCCCTGCTAGTGGGGGGATCCAGTACTTC CASSPASGGIQYF 13 TRBV7-2 once NA TRBJ2-5
TGTGCCAGCGGCCCAACGTCCTACACTGAAGCTTTCTTT CASGPTSYTEAFF 13 TRBV11-1 NA NA TRBJ1-1
TGTGCCAGCTCACCATTGGGAGGGGAGACCCAGTACTTC CASSPLGGETQYF 13 TRBV18 NA TRBD2 TRBJ2-5
TGTGCCAGTAGGGACCCCTGGTACGAGCAGTACTTC CASRDPWYEQYF 12 TRBV19 NA NA TRBJ2-7
TGTGCCAGCACCCAGCCGAATCTCAGCTGGGATACGCAGTATTTT CASTQPNLSWDTQYF 15 TRBV11-2 NA NA TRBJ2-3
TGTGCCAGCAGTTACAAAACGGGTTACAATGAGCAGTTCTTC CASSYKTGYNEQFF 14 TRBV27 few NA TRBJ2-1
TGTGCCAGCAGCCAAGGGGGGACAGGGGCATACGAGCAGTACTTC CASSQGGTGAYEQYF 15 TRBV5-4 NA TRBD1 TRBJ2-7
TGTGCCAGCAGCTTAGAGGCACAGAGAAACACTGAAGCTTTCTTT CASSLEAQRNTEAFF 15 TRBV7-2 NA NA TRBJ1-1
TGTGCCAGCAGTGAGGGGGCTGGATTAGAGACCCAGTACTTC CASSEGAGLETQYF 14 TRBV2 NA NA TRBJ2-5
TGTGCCATCAGTGAGGAAAGGTATGGCTACACCTTC CAISEERYGYTF 12 TRBV10-3 few NA TRBJ1-2
TGTGCCAGCTCCCCCGCGGGACTAGCGGGTGTTAGCTCCTACGAGCAGTACTTC CASSPAGLAGVSSYEQYF 18 TRBV28 NA TRBD2 TRBJ2-7
TGTGCCAGCAGCCCGGGACAGGGCGGAAACATTCAGTACTTC CASSPGQGGNIQYF 14 TRBV7-2 NA TRBD1 TRBJ2-4
TGTGCCAGCAGCTCCGGGACCCTCAATTCACCCCTCCACTTT CASSSGTLNSPLHF 14 TRBV5-5 NA NA TRBJ1-6
TGTGCCAGCAGCTTAGAGACATTACTTGGAAACACCATATATTTT CASSLETLLGNTIYF 15 TRBV7-8 NA NA TRBJ1-3
TGTGCCTGGTCCACCTCGACAGGGCAAATGTTTTTT CAWSTSTGQMFF 12 TRBV30 NA TRBD1 TRBJ1-4
TGTGCCTGGAGCCCCGGGACAGGGGTTACCAATGAGCAGTTCTTC CAWSPGTGVTNEQFF 15 TRBV30 NA TRBD1 TRBJ2-1
TGTGCCAGTAGTCCGGGACAGGGGGCATACGAGCAGTACTTC CASSPGQGAYEQYF 14 TRBV19 NA TRBD1 TRBJ2-7
TGTGCCAGCAGTTACCGGGACAGAAGCTCCTACGAGCAGTACTTC CASSYRDRSSYEQYF 15 TRBV5-4 once TRBD1 TRBJ2-7
TGTGCCAGCCAACCCGACAGGGGGCTCCCCTATGGCTACACCTTC CASQPDRGLPYGYTF 15 TRBV28 NA TRBD1 TRBJ1-2
TGTGCCAGCAGCGCCGGGACATCTAACACCGGGGAGCTGTTTTTT CASSAGTSNTGELFF 15 TRBV9 once NA TRBJ2-2
TGTGCCTGGACCGGAGACTTGGGCACTGAAGCTTTCTTT CAWTGDLGTEAFF 13 TRBV30 NA NA TRBJ1-1
TGTGCCAGCAGCCGGCGTCTGTCTAGCGGGGCCCGAACTTCCTACGAGCAGTACTTC CASSRRLSSGARTSYEQYF 19 TRBV13 NA TRBD2 TRBJ2-7
TGTGCCAGCAGTTACTCAGGGCGGGGGAATGAAAAACTGTTTTTT CASSYSGRGNEKLFF 15 TRBV6-6 NA NA TRBJ1-4
TGCGCCAGCGGGCCGACGAACACCGGGGAGCTGTTTTTT CASGPTNTGELFF 13 TRBV10-1 NA NA TRBJ2-2
TGCGCCAGCAGCTTAGACACGCTCGGCCTAGGGCAGTTCTTC CASSLDTLGLGQFF 14 TRBV5-1 NA NA TRBJ2-1
TGTGCCAGCAGCTCCCAGGGGCCTTCGCTCGGCACCATATATTTT CASSSQGPSLGTIYF 15 TRBV5-8 once NA TRBJ1-3
TGTGCCAGCCAAACCGGGCTAAACTACGAGCAGTACTTC CASQTGLNYEQYF 13 TRBV18 NA NA TRBJ2-7
TGCGCCAGCAGCTTAGCTAGGAGCACAGATACGCAGTATTTT CASSLARSTDTQYF 14 TRBV5-1 NA NA TRBJ2-3